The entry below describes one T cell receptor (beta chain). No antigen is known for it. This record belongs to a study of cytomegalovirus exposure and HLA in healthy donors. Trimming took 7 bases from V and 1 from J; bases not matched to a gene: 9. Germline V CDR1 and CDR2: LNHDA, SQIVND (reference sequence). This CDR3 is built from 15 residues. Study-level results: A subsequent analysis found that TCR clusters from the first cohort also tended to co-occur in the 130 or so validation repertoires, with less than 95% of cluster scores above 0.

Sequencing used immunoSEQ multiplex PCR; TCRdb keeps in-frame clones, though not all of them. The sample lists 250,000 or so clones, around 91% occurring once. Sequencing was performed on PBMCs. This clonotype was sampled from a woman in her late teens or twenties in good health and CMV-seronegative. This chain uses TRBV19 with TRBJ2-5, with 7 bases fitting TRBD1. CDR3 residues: CASNRDSTFQETQYF. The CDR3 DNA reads TGTGCCAGTAATAGGGACAGCACCTTCCAAGAGACCCAGTACTTC.